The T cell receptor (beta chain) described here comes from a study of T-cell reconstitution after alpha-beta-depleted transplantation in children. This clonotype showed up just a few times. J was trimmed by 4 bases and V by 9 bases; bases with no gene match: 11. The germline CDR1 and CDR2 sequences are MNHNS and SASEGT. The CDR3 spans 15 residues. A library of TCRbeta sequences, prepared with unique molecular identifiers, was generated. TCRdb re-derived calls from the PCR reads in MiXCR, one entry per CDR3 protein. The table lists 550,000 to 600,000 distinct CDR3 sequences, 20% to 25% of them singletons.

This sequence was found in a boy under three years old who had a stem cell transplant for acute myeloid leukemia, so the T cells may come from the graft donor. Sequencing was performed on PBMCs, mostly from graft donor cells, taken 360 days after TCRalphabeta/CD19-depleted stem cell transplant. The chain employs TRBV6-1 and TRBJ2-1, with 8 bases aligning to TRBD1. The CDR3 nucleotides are TGTGCCAGTCCTCCCCGCAGGGGGCATTACAATGAGCAGTTCTTC. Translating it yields CASPPRRGHYNEQFF.